One T cell receptor (beta chain) is described in this entry. The antigen is undetermined. Germline trimming cut 1 base from V and 2 bases from J; bases unmatched to any gene: 4. The CDR3 consists of 15 residues. From germline, CDR1 is SGHDT and CDR2 YYEEEE. The data derive from a study of graft-versus-host responses after intestinal transplantation. General study findings and limits: Researchers found peak circulating GvH clone levels linked to early post-transplant HvG declines.

The method was immunoSEQ multiplex PCR; TCRdb's version includes in-frame clones alone and lacks a portion of them. Of tens of thousands of clones in the sample, approximately 90% were seen once. This TCR was sampled from a human donor who was the organ donor for an intestinal transplant. This specimen was unstimulated CD8+ T cells sorted from spleen or lymph node cells, taken before transplant. This sequence joins TRBV5-6 and TRBJ2-3, with TRBD2 matching over 7 bases. CDR3 bases: TGTGCCAGCAGCTTGTTCAGGGACTACACAGATACGCAGTATTTT. This codes for CASSLFRDYTDTQYF.